Shown below are 7 T cell receptor beta chains from a single sample sequenced in a study of CD8 T cells in Susac syndrome. Reverse transcription of roughly 0.5 to 1 ug RNA was carried out with random hexamers. TCRdb itself ran the immunoSEQ multiplex PCR reads through MiXCR, one entry per CDR3 protein. The repertoire includes 200,000 to 250,000 distinct CDR3 sequences, about 96% of them detected once, and 0.095% sits in the top ten. Source material: CD4+ T cells from PBMCs. All receptors come from a human donor with multiple sclerosis.

The V gene is TRBV7-8, the J gene TRBJ2-1; D gene uncertain. In germline, CDR1 is SGHVS, CDR2 FQNEAQ. Trimming stripped 5 bases from V and 5 bases from J, with 4 bases between. This CDR3 spans 11 amino acids. CDR3 sequence (DNA): TGTGCCAGCAGCCACGACAATGAGCAGTTCTTC. Protein: CASSHDNEQFF.

This chain joins TRBV29-1 and TRBJ1-1, with D unresolved. This CDR3 has 12 amino acids. The germline CDR1 and CDR2 sequences are SQVTM and ANQGSEA. The CDR3 sequence: CTAIRANTEAFF. In nucleotides, the CDR3 is TGCACCGCTATCCGGGCCAACACTGAAGCTTTCTTT.

V and J are TRBV9 and TRBJ1-1, with D perhaps TRBD1 (6 bases). The CDR3 spans 15 residues. The V end was cut by 6 bases, the J end by 2 bases, with 17 bases between. Per germline, CDR1 SGDLS and CDR2 YYNGEE. In DNA form, the CDR3 reads TGTGCCAGCAACCGGGACAACACCCCTAACACTGAAGCTTTCTTT. It is translated as CASNRDNTPNTEAFF.

This chain joins TRBV27 and TRBJ2-5, with 14 bases aligning to TRBD2. V shed 4 bases and J 4 bases; nucleotides not matched to a gene: 5. This CDR3 region has 16 residues. The germline V gene encodes CDR1 MNHEY and CDR2 SMNVEV (reference sequence). The CDR3 protein is CASSSGLAGVTETQYF. CDR3 DNA: TGTGCCAGCAGTTCGGGACTAGCGGGAGTTACAGAGACCCAGTACTTC.

The V and J genes are TRBV28 and TRBJ1-2; unclear D gene. This CDR3 is 13 amino acids long. CDR1 and CDR2 from the germline V gene are MDHEN and SYDVKM. Trimming cost V 3 bases and J 4 bases, with 9 bases left between them. In DNA form, the CDR3 reads TGTGCCAGCAGTTTTTCACAGAGCTATGGCTACACCTTC. Protein sequence: CASSFSQSYGYTF.

The genes are TRBV29-1 and TRBJ1-1, with D maybe TRBD1 (5 bases). Germline-derived CDR1 and CDR2 are SQVTM and ANQGSEA. Deletions cut 8 bases from V and 1 base from J, with 11 bases between. This CDR3 region has 12 residues. DNA for the CDR3: TGCAGCTCGGGGGGAAGGAACACTGAAGCTTTCTTT. This codes for CSSGGRNTEAFF. The entire variable domain, with the rest obtained from reference TRBV29-1 and TRBJ1-1, is as follows: SAVISQKPSRDICQRGTSLTIQCQVDSQVTMMFWYRQQPGQSLTLIATANQGSEATYESGFVIDKFPISRPNLTFSTLTVSNMSPEDSSIYLCSSGGRNTEAFFGQGTRLTVV.

This clonotype was counted once. This chain uses TRBV3-1 with TRBJ2-4; D may correspond to TRBD1 or TRBD2 (6 bases each). CDR3 length: 15 residues. With 1 base removed from V and 7 bases from J, the gap between germline ends came to 14 bases. CDR1 and CDR2 from the germline V gene are LGHDT and YNNKEL (reference sequence). The CDR3 region is CASSQVGGRSNIQYF. The CDR3 coding sequence is TGTGCCAGCAGCCAAGTGGGGGGCCGGTCCAACATTCAGTACTTC.